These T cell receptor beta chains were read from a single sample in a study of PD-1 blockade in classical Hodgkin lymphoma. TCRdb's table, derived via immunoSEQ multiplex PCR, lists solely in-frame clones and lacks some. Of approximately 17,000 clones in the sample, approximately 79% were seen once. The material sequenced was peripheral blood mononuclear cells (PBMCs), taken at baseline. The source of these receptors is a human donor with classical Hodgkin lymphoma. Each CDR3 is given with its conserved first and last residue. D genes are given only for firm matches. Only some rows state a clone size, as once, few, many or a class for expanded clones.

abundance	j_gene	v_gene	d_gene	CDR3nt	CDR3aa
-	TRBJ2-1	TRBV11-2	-	TGTGCCAGCAGCTTAGTACTAGGGAGACGCAATGAGCAGTTCTTC	CASSLVLGRRNEQFF
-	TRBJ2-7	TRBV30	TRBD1	TGTGCCTGGAGTGTCGGACAGGGGGTCTACGAGCAGTACTTC	CAWSVGQGVYEQYF
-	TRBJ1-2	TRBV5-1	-	TGCGCCAGCAGCTCCCCCGGGACCGACAGCGGCTACACCTTC	CASSSPGTDSGYTF
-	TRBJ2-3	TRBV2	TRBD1	TGTGCCAGCATGGGGACCGGGACAGCCACAGATACGCAGTATTTT	CASMGTGTATDTQYF
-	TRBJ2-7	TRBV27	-	TGTGCCGCCGGGCGGGGCAGGGGGTACGAGCAGTACTTC	CAAGRGRGYEQYF
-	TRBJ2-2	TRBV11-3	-	TGTGCCAGCAGCTTAGACGGTCGCCCCGGGGAGCTGTTTTTT	CASSLDGRPGELFF
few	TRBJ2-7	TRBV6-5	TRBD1	TGTGCCAGCAGTTCTCCGAGGGACAGGTTAAGGGGGGAGCAGTACTTC	CASSSPRDRLRGEQYF
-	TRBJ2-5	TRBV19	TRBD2	TGTGCCAGTAGTCCCATGGGCGGGAGGGCTGAGACCCAGTACTTC	CASSPMGGRAETQYF
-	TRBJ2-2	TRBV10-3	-	TGTGCCATCAGTGGCAGGGAGTTCGGGGAGCTGTTTTTT	CAISGREFGELFF
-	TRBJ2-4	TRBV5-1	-	TGCGCCAGCAGCTTGAATGAGGGAACGGCCAAAAACATTCAGTACTTC	CASSLNEGTAKNIQYF
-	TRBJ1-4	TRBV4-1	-	TGCGCCAGCAGCCCTTTATCTGAGGGGGAAAAACTGTTTTTT	CASSPLSEGEKLFF
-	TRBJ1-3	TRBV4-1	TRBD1	TGCGCCAGCAGCCCAGACAGGGATGTTCGGAGGGGAAACACCATATATTTT	CASSPDRDVRRGNTIYF
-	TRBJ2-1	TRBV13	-	TGTGCCAGCAGTTTCGGGACCGAGAACAATGAGCAGTTCTTC	CASSFGTENNEQFF
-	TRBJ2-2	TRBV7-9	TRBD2	TGTGCCAGCAGTTCACCCCCGGGAGCGGGGGGCCCGAACACCGGGGAGCTGTTTTTT	CASSSPPGAGGPNTGELFF
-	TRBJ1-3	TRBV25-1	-	TGTGCCAGCAGTGAAAGTCACCCCCTACAGTTTTGGGGAAACACCATATATTTT	CASSESHPLQFWGNTIYF
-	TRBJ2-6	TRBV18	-	TGTGCCAGCTCACCTTTCGAGGGCTCTGGGGCCAACGTCCTGACTTTC	CASSPFEGSGANVLTF
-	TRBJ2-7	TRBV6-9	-	TGTGCCAGTTCCACCGGGACCCCCGCCTCCGAGCAGTACTTC	CASSTGTPASEQYF
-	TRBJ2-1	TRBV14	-	TGTGCCAGCAGCCAAGATTGGGACCCCCGTCGGGAGCAGTTCTTC	CASSQDWDPRREQFF
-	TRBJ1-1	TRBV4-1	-	TGCGCCAGCAGCCAAGGGGACTCGAACACTGAAGCTTTCTTT	CASSQGDSNTEAFF
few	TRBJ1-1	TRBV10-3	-	TGTGCCATCAGTGTAGGTGGCAGGGGAGCCGCTGAAGCTTTCTTT	CAISVGGRGAAEAFF
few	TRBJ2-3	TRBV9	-	TGTGCCAGCAGCGTAGAAGACACAGATACGCAGTATTTT	CASSVEDTDTQYF
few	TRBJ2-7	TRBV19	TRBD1	TGTGCCAGTAGTCCACGACAGGGGGTCTACGAGCAGTACTTC	CASSPRQGVYEQYF
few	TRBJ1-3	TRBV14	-	TGTGCCAGCAGCCAAATGAGTGGGGGAAACACCATATATTTT	CASSQMSGGNTIYF
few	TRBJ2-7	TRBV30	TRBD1	TGTGCCTTCGGACAGGGACAATCCTACGAGCAGTACTTC	CAFGQGQSYEQYF
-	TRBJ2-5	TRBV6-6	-	TGTGCCAGCAGGGAGGGGCGGGAGACCCAGTACTTC	CASREGRETQYF
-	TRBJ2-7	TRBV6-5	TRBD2	TGTGCCAGCAACCCACTCACTAGCGGGACATACGAGCAGTACTTC	CASNPLTSGTYEQYF
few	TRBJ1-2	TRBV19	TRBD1	TGTGCCAGTAGTATACCAGGACAGGGGTGGAGTGGCTACACCTTC	CASSIPGQGWSGYTF
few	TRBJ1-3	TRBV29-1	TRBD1	TGCAGCGTTTACAGGACAGGGATCTCTGGAAACACCATATATTTT	CSVYRTGISGNTIYF
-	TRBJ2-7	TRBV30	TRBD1	TGTGCCTGTAGGACAGGGGTCTCCTACGAGCAGTACTTC	CACRTGVSYEQYF
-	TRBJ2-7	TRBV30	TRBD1	TGTGCCTGGAACGGACAGGGTAGTTACGAGCAGTACTTC	CAWNGQGSYEQYF
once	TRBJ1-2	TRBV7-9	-	TGTGCCAGCAGCAAGGACGGGAACTATGGCTACACCTTC	CASSKDGNYGYTF
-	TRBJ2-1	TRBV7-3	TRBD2	TGTGCCAGCAGTCAGACTAGCGGGAGGGCACGGAGTGAGCAGTTCTTC	CASSQTSGRARSEQFF
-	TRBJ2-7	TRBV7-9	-	TGTGCCAGCAGCTCCGATGGTCACGAGCAGTACTTC	CASSSDGHEQYF
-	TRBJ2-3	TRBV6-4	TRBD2	TGTGCCAGCAGTGCTAGCGGGGGGGCAGATACGCAGTATTTT	CASSASGGADTQYF
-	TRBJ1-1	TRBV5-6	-	TGTGCCAGCAGCTTTGGAGGGAACACTGAAGCTTTCTTT	CASSFGGNTEAFF
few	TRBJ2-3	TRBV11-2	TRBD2	TGTGCCAGCAGCCCCCTGGGCGGGGGGGTTCCCGGAGATACGCAGTATTTT	CASSPLGGGVPGDTQYF
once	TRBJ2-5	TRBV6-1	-	TGTGCCAGCAGCCTCAGGGGAGTGGTAGAGACCCAGTACTTC	CASSLRGVVETQYF
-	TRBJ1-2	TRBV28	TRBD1	TGTGCCAGCACCGACAGGGGACAGAGCTATTACTATGGCTACACCTTC	CASTDRGQSYYYGYTF
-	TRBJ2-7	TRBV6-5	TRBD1	TGTGCCAGCAGTGCCTACAGGGGCCCCTACGAGCAGTACTTC	CASSAYRGPYEQYF
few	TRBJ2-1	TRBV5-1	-	TGCGCCAGCAGCTTGGATACAGGGCACCTCAATGAGCAGTTCTTC	CASSLDTGHLNEQFF
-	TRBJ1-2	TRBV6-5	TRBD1	TGTGCCAGCAGAAAGTTGAACAGGGGCGGAGGTGGCTACACCTTC	CASRKLNRGGGGYTF
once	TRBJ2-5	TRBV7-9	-	TGTGCCAGCAGCTTAGCGTTGGGATGGGAGACCCAGTACTTC	CASSLALGWETQYF
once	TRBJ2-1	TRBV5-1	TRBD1	TGCGCCAGCAGCTTGGAAGGGACAGGGGTCTATGAGCAGTTCTTC	CASSLEGTGVYEQFF
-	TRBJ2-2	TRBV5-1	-	TGCGCCAGCAGCTTTTGGCCTGTCCAGGGGAAGACCGGGGAGCTGTTTTTT	CASSFWPVQGKTGELFF
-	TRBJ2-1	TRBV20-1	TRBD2	TGCAGTGCTGGGAGGGAGGCAGAGCAGTTCTTC	CSAGREAEQFF
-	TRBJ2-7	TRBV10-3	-	TGTGCCATCAGTGAGGGGCAGGGAGGAGAGCAGTACTTC	CAISEGQGGEQYF
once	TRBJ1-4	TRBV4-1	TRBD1	TGCGCCAGCAGCCAAGTGTCAGGGGGTGAAAAACTGTTTTTT	CASSQVSGGEKLFF
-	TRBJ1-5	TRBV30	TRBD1	TGTGCCTGGAGAGGACAGGGTGGGGAGCCCCAGCATTTT	CAWRGQGGEPQHF